The clone carrying this T cell receptor (beta chain) was recorded many times. Its antigen is not identified. CDR3 length: 12 amino acids. Germline V gives CDR1 SGHTS, CDR2 YDEGEE. V was shortened by 1 base and J by 7 bases, with 5 bases between the two germline ends. TCRdb fed the 5' RACE reads into MiXCR, producing one record per CDR3 protein. The sample carries about 33,000 distinct CDR3 sequences, 10% to 15% recorded once. This entry comes from a study of CD8 T cells in ankylosing spondylitis. Study outcomes and limitations: Characteristic, it appeared, of ankylosing spondylitis blood was a TCR beta motif of eight highly homologous variants.

The genes are TRBV5-8 and TRBJ2-2; no firm D call. Material: synovial fluid, either unsorted or a sorted T cell fraction (not recorded which). This clonotype originated in a male donor with ankylosing spondylitis. The CDR3 DNA reads as TGTGCCAGCAGCTTGTGGATCGGGGAGCTGTTTTTT. This codes for CASSLWIGELFF.